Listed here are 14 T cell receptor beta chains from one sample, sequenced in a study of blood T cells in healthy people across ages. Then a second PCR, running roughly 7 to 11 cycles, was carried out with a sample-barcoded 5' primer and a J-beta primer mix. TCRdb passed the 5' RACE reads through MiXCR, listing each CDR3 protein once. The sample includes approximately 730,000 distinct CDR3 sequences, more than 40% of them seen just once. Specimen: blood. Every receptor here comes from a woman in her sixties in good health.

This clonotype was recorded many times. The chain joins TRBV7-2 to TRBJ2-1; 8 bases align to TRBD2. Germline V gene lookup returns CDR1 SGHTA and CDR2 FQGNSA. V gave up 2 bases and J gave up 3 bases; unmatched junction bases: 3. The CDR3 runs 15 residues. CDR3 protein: CASSLLAGDYNEQFF. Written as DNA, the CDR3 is TGTGCCAGCAGCTTACTAGCGGGCGACTACAATGAGCAGTTCTTC. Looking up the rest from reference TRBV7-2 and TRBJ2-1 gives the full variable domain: GAGVSQSPSNKVTEKGKDVELRCDPISGHTALYWYRQSLGQGLEFLIYFQGNSAPDKSGLPSDRFSAERTGGSVSTLTIQRTQQEDSAVYLCASSLLAGDYNEQFFGPGTRLTVL.

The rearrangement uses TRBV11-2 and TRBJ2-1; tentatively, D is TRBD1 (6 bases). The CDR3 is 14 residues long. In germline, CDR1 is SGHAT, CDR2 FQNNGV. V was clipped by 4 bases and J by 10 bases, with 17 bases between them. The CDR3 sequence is CASSSPSRGREQFF. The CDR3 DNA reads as TGTGCCAGCAGCTCCCCGTCCAGGGGTCGGGAGCAGTTCTTC.

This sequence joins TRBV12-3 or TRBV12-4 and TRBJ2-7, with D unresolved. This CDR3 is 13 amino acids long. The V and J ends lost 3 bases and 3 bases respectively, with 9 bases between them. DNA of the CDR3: TGTGCCAGCAGTTTTGTCATCGGCTACGAGCAGTACTTC. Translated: CASSFVIGYEQYF.

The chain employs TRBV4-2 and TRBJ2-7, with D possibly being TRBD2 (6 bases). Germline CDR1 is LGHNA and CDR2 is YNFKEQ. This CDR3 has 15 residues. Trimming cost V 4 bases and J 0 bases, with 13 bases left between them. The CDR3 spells CASSPGTSTSYEQYF. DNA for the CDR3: TGTGCCAGCAGCCCCGGTACTAGCACCTCCTACGAGCAGTACTTC.

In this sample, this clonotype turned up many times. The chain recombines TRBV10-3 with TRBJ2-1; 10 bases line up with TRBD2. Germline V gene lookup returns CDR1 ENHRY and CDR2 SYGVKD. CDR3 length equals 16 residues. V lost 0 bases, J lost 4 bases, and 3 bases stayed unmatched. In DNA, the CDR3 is TGTGCCATCAGTGAGTCTACTAGCGGGAATTACAATGAGCAGTTCTTC. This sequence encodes CAISESTSGNYNEQFF.

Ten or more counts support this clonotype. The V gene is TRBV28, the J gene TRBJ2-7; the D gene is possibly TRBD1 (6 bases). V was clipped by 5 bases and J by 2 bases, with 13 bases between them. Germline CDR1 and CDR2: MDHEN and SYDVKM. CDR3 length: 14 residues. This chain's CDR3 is CASSPTGLAYEQYF. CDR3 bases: TGTGCCAGCAGTCCGACAGGACTTGCCTACGAGCAGTACTTC.

In DNA form, the CDR3 reads TGTGCCAGCATCTTTAGCGTCTGGGGAGAGACCCAGTACTTC. Translating it yields CASIFSVWGETQYF. The chain recombines TRBV3-1 with TRBJ2-5; the D gene is possibly TRBD2 (5 bases). Germline V gene sequence: CDR1 LGHDT, CDR2 YNNKEL (reference sequence). This CDR3 has 14 amino acids. V lost 7 bases to trimming and J lost 4 bases, with 16 bases between them.

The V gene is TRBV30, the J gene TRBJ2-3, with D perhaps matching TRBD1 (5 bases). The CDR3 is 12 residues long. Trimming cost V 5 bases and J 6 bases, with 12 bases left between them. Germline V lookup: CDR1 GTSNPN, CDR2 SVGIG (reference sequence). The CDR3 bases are TGTGCCTGGGGCAGGGATGGGGATACGCAGTATTTT. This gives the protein CAWGRDGDTQYF.

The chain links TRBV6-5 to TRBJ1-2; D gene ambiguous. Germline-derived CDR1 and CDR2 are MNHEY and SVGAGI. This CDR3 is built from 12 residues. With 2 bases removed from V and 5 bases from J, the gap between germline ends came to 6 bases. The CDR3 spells CASSYRDYGYTF. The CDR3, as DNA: TGTGCCAGCAGTTACAGGGATTATGGCTACACCTTC.

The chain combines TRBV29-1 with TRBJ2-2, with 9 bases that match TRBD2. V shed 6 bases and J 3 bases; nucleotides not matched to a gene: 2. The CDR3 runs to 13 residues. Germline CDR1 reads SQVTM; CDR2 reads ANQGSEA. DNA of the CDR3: TGCAGCGTGGGGACTAGCTACACCGGGGAGCTGTTTTTT. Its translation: CSVGTSYTGELFF.

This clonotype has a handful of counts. CDR3 DNA: TGTGCCAGCAGCGAACCCAGGAGGGGCCCTAGCACAGATACGCAGTATTTT. Protein sequence: CASSEPRRGPSTDTQYF. This sequence joins TRBV25-1 and TRBJ2-3, with D possibly being TRBD2 (6 bases). V lost 6 bases and J 0 bases, leaving 19 bases between the germline ends. The CDR3 extends over 17 amino acids. Germline V gives CDR1 MGHDK, CDR2 SYGVNS.

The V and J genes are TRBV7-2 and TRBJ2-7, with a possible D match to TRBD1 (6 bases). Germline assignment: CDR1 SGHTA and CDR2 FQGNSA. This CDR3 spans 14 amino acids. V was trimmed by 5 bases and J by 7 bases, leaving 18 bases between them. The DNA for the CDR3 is TGTGCCAGCAGCCCCGGACAGTTAAAGAATGAGCAGTACTTC. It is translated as CASSPGQLKNEQYF.

CDR3 amino acids: CASGLATSGGMNEQFF. For the CDR3, the DNA is TGTGCTAGTGGTTTGGCGACTAGCGGGGGTATGAATGAGCAGTTCTTC. The V gene is TRBV12-5, the J gene TRBJ2-1; TRBD2 aligns across 12 bases. The CDR3 consists of 16 residues. Per the germline V gene, CDR1 is LGHNT and CDR2 is FRNRAP. After removal of 1 base from V and 7 bases from J, the junction contained 5 bases not matched to a gene.

CDR3 coding DNA: TGTGCCAGCAGCTTCGGGTTCCGAGGCTACGAGCAGTACTTC. Its protein product is CASSFGFRGYEQYF. V is TRBV5-6 and J is TRBJ2-7, with D uncertain. Trimming left V 2 bases short and J 3 bases short, with 12 bases between. In germline, CDR1 is SGHDT, CDR2 YYEEEE. This CDR3 is 14 amino acids long.